These 24 T cell receptor beta chains share one sample of origin, sequenced in a study of T cell responses to AZD1222 COVID-19 vaccine. The repertoire was sequenced with immunoSEQ multiplex PCR; TCRdb's copy has only in-frame clones and lacks some. Of about 140,000 clones in the sample, 88% were seen once. The specimen was peripheral blood, collected 28 days after the second AZD1222 dose. The origin of the receptors is an adult who received the AZD1222 COVID-19 vaccine.

This chain uses TRBV10-3 with TRBJ2-2; D might be TRBD1 (6 bases). CDR1 is ENHRY, CDR2 SYGVKD, per germline. V was pared by 7 bases and J by 5 bases, with 14 bases between. The CDR3 has 14 residues. CDR3: CAITHRDRTGELFF. CDR3 coding DNA: TGTGCCATCACGCACAGGGATCGGACCGGGGAGCTGTTTTTT.

The chain carries TRBV28 and TRBJ1-1; D gene unclear. CDR3 length: 12 residues. V was trimmed by 9 bases and J by 5 bases, leaving 13 bases between them. CDR1 MDHEN and CDR2 SYDVKM come from the germline V gene. Here the CDR3 DNA reads TGTGCCAGTACGGATTGGATGACTGAAGCTTTCTTT. It codes for CASTDWMTEAFF. Using reference TRBV28 and TRBJ1-1 for the parts outside the CDR3, the full variable domain is DVKVTQSSRYLVKRTGEKVFLECVQDMDHENMFWYRQDPGLGLRLIYFSYDVKMKEKGDIPEGYSVSREKKERFSLILESASTNQTSMYLCASTDWMTEAFFGQGTRLTVV.

V usage is TRBV5-5 and J usage is TRBJ2-1; tentatively, D is TRBD2 (7 bases). CDR3 length: 14 amino acids. V gave up 0 bases and J gave up 11 bases, with 15 bases separating them. From germline, CDR1 is SGHKS and CDR2 YYEKEE (reference sequence). CDR3 loop: CASSLEGGMVKQFF. Written as DNA, the CDR3 is TGTGCCAGCAGCTTGGAGGGGGGGATGGTTAAGCAGTTCTTC.

This chain connects TRBV7-9 to TRBJ1-2, with no clear D. Germline values: CDR1 SEHNR, CDR2 FQNEAQ (reference sequence). V lost 0 bases and J 5 bases, leaving 7 bases between the germline ends. CDR3 length equals 13 residues. The CDR3 is CASSLAVEYGYTF. The CDR3 region has the DNA TGTGCCAGCAGCTTAGCAGTGGAATATGGCTACACCTTC.

This chain joins TRBV18 and TRBJ1-4; D unresolved. Germline V gene sequence: CDR1 KGHSH, CDR2 LQKENI. This CDR3 comprises 17 residues. V lost 1 base, J lost 1 base, and 13 bases lay in between. CDR3 protein: CASSPQQATITNEKLFF. The CDR3 region has the DNA TGTGCCAGCTCACCACAGCAGGCGACCATAACTAATGAAAAACTGTTTTTT.

The V and J genes are TRBV3-1 (or the pseudogene TRBV3-2) and TRBJ1-1; the match to TRBD1 covers 9 bases. Per the germline V gene, CDR1 is LGHDT and CDR2 is YNNKEL (reference sequence). This CDR3 has 20 residues. V trimming: 2 bases; J trimming: 0 bases; junction bases outside the gene matches: 16. CDR3 loop: CASSQKPGTGFRNVNTEAFF. In nucleotides, the CDR3 is TGTGCCAGCAGCCAAAAACCCGGGACAGGGTTCAGGAACGTGAACACTGAAGCTTTCTTT.

The CDR3 reads CSAPLLGEQYF. The DNA of the CDR3 is TGCAGTGCTCCGCTATTAGGCGAGCAGTACTTC. The chain carries TRBV20-1 and TRBJ2-7; D call uncertain. The CDR3 runs to 11 residues. The germline V and J ends were trimmed by 5 bases and 6 bases, with 11 bases remaining between them. Per germline, CDR1 DFQATT and CDR2 SNEGSKA (reference sequence).

V is TRBV6-5 and J is TRBJ2-1; D not certain. The CDR3 runs to 11 residues. The V and J ends lost 7 bases and 8 bases respectively, with 9 bases between them. From germline, CDR1 is MNHEY and CDR2 SVGAGI. CDR3: CASKRRDEQFF. CDR3 in DNA: TGTGCCAGCAAACGTCGAGATGAGCAGTTCTTC.

The CDR3 DNA is TGTGCCAGCAGTACGCTTCTGGACCTAACCGATGGCTACACCTTC. It specifies CASSTLLDLTDGYTF. The rearrangement joins TRBV28 to TRBJ1-2; D call uncertain. V lost 5 bases, J lost 6 bases, and 19 bases lay in between. Germline assignment: CDR1 MDHEN and CDR2 SYDVKM. CDR3 size: 15 residues.

The V gene is TRBV9, the J gene TRBJ1-2; D call uncertain. The germline gives CDR1 SGDLS, CDR2 YYNGEE. The ends were cut back, 3 bases at V and 4 bases at J, with 13 bases in the middle. CDR3 length equals 14 residues. CDR3 in DNA: TGTGCCAGCAGCGCCGCAGTGCCCAGCTATGGCTACACCTTC. Protein: CASSAAVPSYGYTF.

The chain employs TRBV30 and TRBJ2-1; D may be TRBD1 or TRBD2 (5 bases each). This CDR3 comprises 11 residues. CDR1 is GTSNPN, CDR2 SVGIG, per germline (reference sequence). With 2 bases removed from V and 7 bases from J, the gap between germline ends came to 6 bases. The CDR3 loop reads CAWSWGNEQFF. CDR3 DNA: TGTGCCTGGAGTTGGGGGAATGAGCAGTTCTTC.

The V call is TRBV4-3, the J call TRBJ2-3; D tentatively reads TRBD1 or TRBD2 (7 bases each). CDR1 LGHNA and CDR2 YSLEER come from the germline V gene. The V end was cut by 0 bases, the J end by 3 bases, with 16 bases between. The CDR3 is 17 residues long. The CDR3 region is CASSQEGGQGGTDTQYF. The CDR3 coding sequence is TGCGCCAGCAGCCAAGAAGGTGGGCAGGGGGGGACAGATACGCAGTATTTT.

The chain has TRBV3-1 (or the pseudogene TRBV3-2) and TRBJ2-7; 10 bases line up with TRBD2. CDR3 length: 15 residues. Trimming removed 4 bases from V and 6 bases from J; junction bases left unmatched: 9. The germline gives CDR1 LGHDT, CDR2 YNNKEL (reference sequence). CDR3 in amino acids: CASSRSLAGSPEQYF. The CDR3 DNA is TGTGCCAGCAGCCGGTCACTAGCGGGGTCCCCCGAGCAGTACTTC.

The rearrangement joins TRBV6-5 to TRBJ1-3; tentative D call: TRBD1 (5 bases). CDR1 and CDR2 from the germline V gene are MNHEY and SVGAGI. This CDR3 has 13 residues. V shed 4 bases and J shed 4 bases, with 8 bases lying between them. The CDR3: CASSSGGGNTIYF. The CDR3 DNA is TGTGCCAGCAGTTCGGGGGGGGGAAACACCATATATTTT.

The V call is TRBV7-6, the J call TRBJ2-2; D gene ambiguous. V shed 4 bases and J shed 3 bases, with 3 bases lying between them. The V gene's germline CDR1 is SGHVS and CDR2 FNYEAQ. The CDR3 runs 12 residues. The CDR3 DNA reads TGTGCCAGCAGCTACCACACCGGGGAGCTGTTTTTT. Its protein is CASSYHTGELFF.

This clone appeared a few times. This chain connects TRBV28 to TRBJ1-6; D unclear. Germline V lookup: CDR1 MDHEN, CDR2 SYDVKM. Trimming stripped 5 bases from V and 0 bases from J, with 8 bases between. There are 15 residues in the CDR3. In DNA, the CDR3 is TGTGCCAGCAGTGCAATTAGCTCCTATAATTCACCCCTCCACTTT. It encodes CASSAISSYNSPLHF.

J is TRBJ1-1 and V is TRBV29-1; 8 positions match TRBD1. V lost 6 bases and J lost 5; bases outside the gene matches: 17. The V gene's germline CDR1 is SQVTM and CDR2 ANQGSEA. The CDR3 is 16 amino acids. The CDR3 coding sequence is TGCAGCGTCTCCCGTCAGGGGGCCCGTCGGGAGACTGAAGCTTTCTTT. It codes for CSVSRQGARRETEAFF.

This chain joins TRBV28 and TRBJ2-5, with D perhaps matching TRBD1 or TRBD2 (5 bases each). V was pared by 7 bases and J by 6 bases, with 18 bases between. Germline-derived CDR1 and CDR2 are MDHEN and SYDVKM. The CDR3 consists of 14 residues. DNA for the CDR3: TGTGCCAGCACACCTGCATTGGGACGAAAGACCCAGTACTTC. Translating it yields CASTPALGRKTQYF.

The table lists this clone with a count of one. V gene TRBV23-1 combines with J gene TRBJ2-1, with a possible D match to TRBD1 (5 bases). TRBV23-1 carries the ORF label, with uncertain function. V lost 6 bases and J lost 10, with 10 bases in between. The CDR3 has 11 amino acids. The CDR3 loop reads CASSRTSEQFF. CDR3 nucleotides: TGCGCCAGCAGCCGGACAAGCGAGCAGTTCTTC.

The chain is built from TRBV29-1 and TRBJ1-1; no reliable D call. Trimming stripped 8 bases from V and 4 bases from J, with 14 bases between. This CDR3 has 12 amino acids. Germline CDR1 SQVTM, CDR2 ANQGSEA. CDR3 in DNA: TGCAGCTCACTACGGGCAGGCACTGAAGCTTTCTTT. It translates to CSSLRAGTEAFF.

The chain employs TRBV27 and TRBJ2-3; D possibly corresponds to TRBD1 (5 bases). CDR3 length equals 15 residues. Germline lookup yields CDR1 MNHEY and CDR2 SMNVEV (reference sequence). V lost 5 bases and J 0 bases, leaving 12 bases between the germline ends. CDR3 in amino acids: CASSPLKGSTDTQYF. The CDR3 DNA is TGTGCCAGCAGTCCTCTTAAGGGGAGCACAGATACGCAGTATTTT.

The CDR3 reads CASSVKSQNQPQHF. As DNA, the CDR3 is TGTGCCAGCAGTGTAAAATCGCAAAATCAGCCCCAGCATTTT. V is TRBV2 and J is TRBJ1-5; unclear D gene. CDR1 and CDR2 from the germline V gene are SNHLY and FYNNEI. The V gene lost 4 bases and the J gene lost 4 bases, with 11 bases spanning the gap. CDR3 size: 14 residues.

The chain joins TRBV29-1 to TRBJ1-1, with D perhaps TRBD1 (5 bases). This CDR3 region has 13 residues. V was clipped by 3 bases and J by 6 bases, with 14 bases between them. Germline V gene data show CDR1 as SQVTM and CDR2 as ANQGSEA. CDR3 DNA sequence: TGCAGCGTTGACAGAGACAGAGGGGCTGAAGCTTTCTTT. It yields the protein CSVDRDRGAEAFF.

The V and J genes are TRBV7-2 and TRBJ1-4; the D is unclear. The germline V gene encodes CDR1 SGHTA and CDR2 FQGNSA. The CDR3 length is 16 residues. The germline V and J ends were trimmed by 2 bases and 4 bases, with 14 bases remaining between them. The CDR3 region is CASSLRHSALNEKLFF. CDR3 in DNA: TGTGCCAGCAGCTTACGCCACTCAGCGCTTAATGAAAAACTGTTTTTT.